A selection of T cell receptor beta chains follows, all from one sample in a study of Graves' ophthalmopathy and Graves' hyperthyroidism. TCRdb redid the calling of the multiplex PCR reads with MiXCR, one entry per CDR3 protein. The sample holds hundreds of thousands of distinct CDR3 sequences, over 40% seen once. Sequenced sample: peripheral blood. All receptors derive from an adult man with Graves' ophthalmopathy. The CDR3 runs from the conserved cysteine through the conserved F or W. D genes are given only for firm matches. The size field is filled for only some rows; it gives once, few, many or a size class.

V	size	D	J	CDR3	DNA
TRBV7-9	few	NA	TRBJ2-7	CASRPDEGLEQYF	TGTGCCAGCAGACCGGACGAGGGGCTCGAGCAGTACTTC
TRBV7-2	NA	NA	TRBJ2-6	CASSQDWGMELSGANVLTF	TGTGCCAGCAGCCAAGATTGGGGGATGGAGTTGTCTGGGGCCAACGTCCTGACTTTC
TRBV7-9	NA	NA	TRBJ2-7	CASSHEPTYEQYF	TGCGCCAGCAGCCACGAACCAACCTACGAGCAGTACTTC
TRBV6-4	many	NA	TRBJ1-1	CASSDSSGPNTEAFF	TGTGCCAGCAGTGACTCTTCGGGGCCGAACACTGAAGCTTTCTTT
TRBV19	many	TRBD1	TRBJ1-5	CASSPLDRGLNQPQHF	TGTGCCAGTAGTCCCCTGGACAGGGGGCTCAATCAGCCCCAGCATTTT
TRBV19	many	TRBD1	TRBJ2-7	CASSVRTGNYEQYF	TGTGCCAGTAGTGTGAGGACAGGGAACTACGAGCAGTACTTC
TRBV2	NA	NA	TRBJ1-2	CASSETLNGYTF	TGTGCCAGCAGTGAGACACTCAATGGCTACACCTTC
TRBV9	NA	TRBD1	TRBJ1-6	CASSHGTGGNSPLHF	TGTGCCAGCAGCCATGGGACAGGGGGGAATTCACCCCTCCACTTT
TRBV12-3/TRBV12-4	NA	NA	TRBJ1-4	CASSHLGGTNEKLFF	TGTGCCAGCAGCCACCTGGGGGGGACTAATGAAAAACTGTTTTTT
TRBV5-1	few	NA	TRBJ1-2	CASSLTWRKGAYGYTF	TGCGCCAGCAGCTTGACCTGGAGGAAGGGAGCCTATGGCTACACCTTC
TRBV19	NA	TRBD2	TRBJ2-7	CASSSASGSSYEQYF	TGTGCCAGTAGTTCCGCTAGCGGGAGCTCCTACGAGCAGTACTTC
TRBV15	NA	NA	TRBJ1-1	CATSRQTGTNTEAFF	TGTGCCACCAGCAGACAGACAGGAACGAACACTGAAGCTTTCTTT
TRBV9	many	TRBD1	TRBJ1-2	CASSVGGTESYGYTF	TGTGCCAGCAGCGTAGGAGGGACAGAAAGCTATGGCTACACCTTC
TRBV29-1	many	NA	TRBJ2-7	CSVEGRAYEQYF	TGCAGCGTTGAGGGCAGGGCCTACGAGCAGTACTTC
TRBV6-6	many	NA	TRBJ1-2	CASRRASNYGYTF	TGTGCCAGCAGGAGGGCATCTAACTATGGCTACACCTTC
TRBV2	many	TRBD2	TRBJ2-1	CAITRTRAYNEQFF	TGTGCCATAACCCGGACTAGGGCCTACAATGAGCAGTTCTTC
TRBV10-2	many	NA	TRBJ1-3	CASVGSGGNTIYF	TGCGCCAGCGTCGGTAGCGGGGGAAACACCATATATTTT
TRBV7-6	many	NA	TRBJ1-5	CASSLGGVYSNQPQHF	TGTGCCAGCAGCTTAGGGGGAGTATATAGCAATCAGCCCCAGCATTTT
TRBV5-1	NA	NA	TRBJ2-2	CASSLVGGLEPNTGELFF	TGCGCCAGCAGCTTGGTGGGGGGACTGGAGCCGAACACCGGGGAGCTGTTTTTT
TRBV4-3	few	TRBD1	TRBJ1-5	CASSQDLGVQGVQPQHF	TGCGCCAGCAGCCAAGATCTAGGGGTACAGGGGGTACAGCCCCAGCATTTT
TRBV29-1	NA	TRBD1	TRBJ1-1	CSSDGQGVWNTEAFF	TGCAGCAGTGATGGACAGGGGGTATGGAACACTGAAGCTTTCTTT
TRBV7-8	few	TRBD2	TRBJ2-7	CASSLGTSGDPYEQYF	TGTGCCAGCAGCTTGGGGACTAGCGGGGATCCCTACGAGCAGTACTTC
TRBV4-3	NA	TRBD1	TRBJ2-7	CASSRNRGAYEQYF	TGCGCCAGCAGCCGAAACAGGGGGGCCTACGAGCAGTACTTC
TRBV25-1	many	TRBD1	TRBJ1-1	CASRQLTGEGTEAFF	TGTGCCAGCCGACAGCTTACAGGGGAGGGCACTGAAGCTTTCTTT
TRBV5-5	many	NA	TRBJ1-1	CASSLRGVTEAFF	TGTGCCAGCAGCTTACGCGGCGTCACTGAAGCTTTCTTT
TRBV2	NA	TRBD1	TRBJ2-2	CASSPAQGADTGELFF	TGTGCCAGCAGCCCCGCACAGGGGGCTGACACCGGGGAGCTGTTTTTT
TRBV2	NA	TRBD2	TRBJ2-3	CASSESGLAGDTQYF	TGTGCCAGCAGTGAAAGCGGACTAGCGGGAGATACGCAGTATTTT
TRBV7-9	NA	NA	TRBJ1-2	CASSVGAGGYTF	TGTGCCAGCAGCGTAGGGGCTGGAGGCTACACCTTC
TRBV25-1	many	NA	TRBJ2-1	CASSEYNDEQFF	TGTGCCAGCAGTGAATACAACGATGAGCAGTTCTTC
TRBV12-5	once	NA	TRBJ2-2	CASGFLSPTGTGELFF	TGTGCTAGTGGTTTCCTCTCTCCCACCGGGACCGGGGAGCTGTTTTTT
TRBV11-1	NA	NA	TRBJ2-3	CASSPTRSPSTDTQYF	TGTGCCAGCAGCCCTACTCGTAGCCCTAGCACAGATACGCAGTATTTT
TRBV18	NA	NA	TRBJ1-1	CASSPFDRTVPEAFF	TGTGCCAGCTCACCATTCGACAGGACTGTCCCTGAAGCTTTCTTT
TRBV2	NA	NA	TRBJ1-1	CASRAEGTEAFF	TGTGCCAGCAGGGCCGAGGGTACTGAAGCTTTCTTT
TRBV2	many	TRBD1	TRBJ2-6	CASIWDSSGANVLTF	TGTGCCAGCATTTGGGACAGCTCTGGGGCCAACGTCCTGACTTTC
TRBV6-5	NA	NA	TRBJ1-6	CASSTRGQKNSPLHF	TGTGCCAGCAGTACCCGAGGACAGAAGAATTCACCCCTCCACTTT
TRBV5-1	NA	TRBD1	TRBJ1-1	CASSLEGASEAFF	TGCGCCAGCAGCTTGGAGGGGGCCAGCGAAGCTTTCTTT
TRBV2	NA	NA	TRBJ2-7	CASSEGASYEQYF	TGTGCCAGCAGTGAGGGGGCCTCCTACGAGCAGTACTTC
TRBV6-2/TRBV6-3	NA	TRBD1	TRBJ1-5	CASSSDRGHENSNQPQHF	TGTGCCAGCAGCTCGGACAGGGGGCACGAGAATAGCAATCAGCCCCAGCATTTT
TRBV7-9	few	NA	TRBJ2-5	CASSLAHKGPNQETQYF	TGTGCCAGCAGCTTAGCACACAAGGGGCCGAATCAAGAGACCCAGTACTTC
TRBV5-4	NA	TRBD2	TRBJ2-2	CAASGGTGELFF	TGTGCCGCAAGCGGGGGGACCGGGGAGCTGTTTTTT
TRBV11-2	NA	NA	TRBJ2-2	CASSPFRTSGELFF	TGTGCCAGCAGCCCTTTTCGGACTTCCGGGGAGCTGTTTTTT
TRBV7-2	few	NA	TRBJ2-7	CASSLILGGGYEQYF	TGTGCCAGCAGCTTAATTTTGGGTGGTGGGTACGAGCAGTACTTC
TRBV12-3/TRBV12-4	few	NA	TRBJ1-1	CASSPYGRGHVATEAFF	TGTGCCAGCAGTCCCTACGGGCGGGGACACGTTGCCACTGAAGCTTTCTTT
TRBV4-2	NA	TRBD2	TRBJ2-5	CASSSRTSGLATTQYF	TGTGCCAGCAGCTCGCGTACCTCGGGACTAGCGACTACCCAGTACTTC
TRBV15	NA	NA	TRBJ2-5	CATSRIGRPQETQYF	TGTGCCACCAGCAGAATCGGGCGGCCACAAGAGACCCAGTACTTC
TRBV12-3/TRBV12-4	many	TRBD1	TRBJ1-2	CASSSPGQGYGYTF	TGTGCCAGCAGTTCACCGGGACAGGGCTATGGCTACACCTTC
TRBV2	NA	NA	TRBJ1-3	CASSQDGTLVWALGNTIYF	TGCGCCAGCAGCCAAGATGGGACTTTGGTTTGGGCGTTAGGAAACACCATATATTTT
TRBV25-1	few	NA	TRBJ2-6	CASSKSPGTGANVLTF	TGTGCCAGCAGTAAATCACCAGGGACTGGGGCCAACGTCCTGACTTTC
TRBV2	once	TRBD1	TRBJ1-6	CASRGDRESPLHF	TGTGCCAGCAGGGGGGACAGGGAGTCACCCCTCCACTTT
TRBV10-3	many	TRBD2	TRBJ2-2	CAISKGLAGQNTGELFF	TGTGCCATCAGCAAGGGACTAGCGGGACAGAACACCGGGGAGCTGTTTTTT
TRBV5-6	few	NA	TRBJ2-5	CASSFFQGSLETQYF	TGTGCCAGCAGCTTTTTTCAGGGGAGCCTCGAGACCCAGTACTTC